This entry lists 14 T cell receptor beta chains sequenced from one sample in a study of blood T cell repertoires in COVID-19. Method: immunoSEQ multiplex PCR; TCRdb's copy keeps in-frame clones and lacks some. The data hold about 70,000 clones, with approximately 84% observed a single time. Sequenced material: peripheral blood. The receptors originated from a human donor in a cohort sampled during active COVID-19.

CDR3 loop: CASSLGHATNEKLFF. CDR3 DNA sequence: TGCGCCAGCAGCTTGGGACATGCAACTAATGAAAAACTGTTTTTT. This chain links TRBV5-1 with TRBJ1-4; D unresolved. With 0 bases removed from V and 0 bases from J, the gap between germline ends came to 6 bases. CDR3 size: 15 residues. The germline V gene encodes CDR1 SGHRS and CDR2 YFSETQ.

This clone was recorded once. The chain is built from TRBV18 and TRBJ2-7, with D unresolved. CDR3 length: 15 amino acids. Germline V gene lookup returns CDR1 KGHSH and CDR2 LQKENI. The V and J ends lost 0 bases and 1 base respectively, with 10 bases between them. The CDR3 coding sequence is TGTGCCAGCTCACCACCGTCGACACCGTCCTACGAGCAGTACTTC. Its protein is CASSPPSTPSYEQYF.

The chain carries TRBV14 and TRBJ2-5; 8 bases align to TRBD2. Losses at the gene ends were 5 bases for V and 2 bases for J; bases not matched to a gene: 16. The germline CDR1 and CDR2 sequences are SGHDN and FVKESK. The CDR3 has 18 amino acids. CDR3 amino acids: CASSYQWTGGELQETQYF. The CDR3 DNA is TGTGCCAGCAGCTATCAGTGGACGGGGGGGGAACTACAAGAGACCCAGTACTTC.

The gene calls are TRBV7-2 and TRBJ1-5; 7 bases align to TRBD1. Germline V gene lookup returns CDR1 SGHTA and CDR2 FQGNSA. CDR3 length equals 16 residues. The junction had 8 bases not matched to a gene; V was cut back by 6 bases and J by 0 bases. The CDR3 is CASRGTAEHSNQPQHF. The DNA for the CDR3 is TGTGCCAGCAGGGGGACAGCCGAGCATAGCAATCAGCCCCAGCATTTT. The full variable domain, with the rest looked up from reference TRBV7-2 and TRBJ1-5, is GAGVSQSPSNKVTEKGKDVELRCDPISGHTALYWYRQSLGQGLEFLIYFQGNSAPDKSGLPSDRFSAERTGGSVSTLTIQRTQQEDSAVYLCASRGTAEHSNQPQHFGDGTRLSIL.

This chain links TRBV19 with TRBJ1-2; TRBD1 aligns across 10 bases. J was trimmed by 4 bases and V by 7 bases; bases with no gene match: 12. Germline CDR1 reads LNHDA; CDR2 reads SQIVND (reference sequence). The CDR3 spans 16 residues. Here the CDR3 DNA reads TGTGCCAGTACCGCGGGACAGGGGACGACCTTCTATGGCTACACCTTC. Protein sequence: CASTAGQGTTFYGYTF.

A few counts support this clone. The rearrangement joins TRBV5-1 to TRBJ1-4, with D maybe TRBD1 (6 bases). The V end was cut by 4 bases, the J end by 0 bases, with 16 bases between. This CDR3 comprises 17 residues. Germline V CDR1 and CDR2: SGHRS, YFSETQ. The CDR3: CASSPGPRGATNEKLFF. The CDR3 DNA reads TGCGCCAGCAGCCCAGGCCCCAGGGGTGCAACTAATGAAAAACTGTTTTTT.

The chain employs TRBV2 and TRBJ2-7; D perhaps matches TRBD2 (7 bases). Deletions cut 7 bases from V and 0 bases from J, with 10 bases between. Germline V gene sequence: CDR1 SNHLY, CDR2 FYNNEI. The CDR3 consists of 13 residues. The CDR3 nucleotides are TGTGCCAGCACCGGGGGGCTCTCCTACGAGCAGTACTTC. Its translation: CASTGGLSYEQYF.

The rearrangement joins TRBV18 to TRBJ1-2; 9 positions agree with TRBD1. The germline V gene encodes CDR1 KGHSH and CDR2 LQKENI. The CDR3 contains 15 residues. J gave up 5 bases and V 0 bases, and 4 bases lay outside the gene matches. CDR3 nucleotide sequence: TGTGCCAGCTCACCACCTCCGGGACAGGGTTATGGCTACACCTTC. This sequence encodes CASSPPPGQGYGYTF.

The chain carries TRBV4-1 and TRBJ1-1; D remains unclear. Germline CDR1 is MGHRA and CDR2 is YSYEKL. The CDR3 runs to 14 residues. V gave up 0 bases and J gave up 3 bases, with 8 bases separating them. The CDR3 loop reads CASSQDNGDTEAFF. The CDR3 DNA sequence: TGCGCCAGCAGCCAAGACAACGGGGACACTGAAGCTTTCTTT.

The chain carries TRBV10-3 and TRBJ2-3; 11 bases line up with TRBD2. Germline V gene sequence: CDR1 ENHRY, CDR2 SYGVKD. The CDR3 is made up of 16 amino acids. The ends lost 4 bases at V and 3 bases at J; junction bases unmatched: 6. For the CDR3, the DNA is TGTGCCATCAGTGGGGCATCTAGCGGGGGGACAGATACGCAGTATTTT. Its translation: CAISGASSGGTDTQYF.

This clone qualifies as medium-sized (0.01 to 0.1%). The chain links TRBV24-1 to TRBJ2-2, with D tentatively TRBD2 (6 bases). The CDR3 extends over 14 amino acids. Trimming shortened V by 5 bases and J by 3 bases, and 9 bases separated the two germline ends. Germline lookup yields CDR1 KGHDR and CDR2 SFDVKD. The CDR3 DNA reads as TGTGCCACCAGTGCGGAGCGGGACACCGGGGAGCTGTTTTTT. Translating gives CATSAERDTGELFF.

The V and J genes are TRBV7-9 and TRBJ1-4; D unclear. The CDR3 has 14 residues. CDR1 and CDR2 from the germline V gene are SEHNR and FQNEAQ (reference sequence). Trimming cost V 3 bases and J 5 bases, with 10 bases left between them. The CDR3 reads CASSFTTLNEKLFF. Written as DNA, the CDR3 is TGTGCCAGCAGCTTTACGACTCTAAATGAAAAACTGTTTTTT.

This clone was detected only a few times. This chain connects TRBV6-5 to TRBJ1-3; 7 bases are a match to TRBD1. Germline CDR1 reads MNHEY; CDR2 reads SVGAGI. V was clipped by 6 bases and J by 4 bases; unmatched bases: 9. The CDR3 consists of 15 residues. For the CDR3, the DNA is TGTGCCAGCAGCCTCGGGACAGCCCGGGGAAACACCATATATTTT. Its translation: CASSLGTARGNTIYF.

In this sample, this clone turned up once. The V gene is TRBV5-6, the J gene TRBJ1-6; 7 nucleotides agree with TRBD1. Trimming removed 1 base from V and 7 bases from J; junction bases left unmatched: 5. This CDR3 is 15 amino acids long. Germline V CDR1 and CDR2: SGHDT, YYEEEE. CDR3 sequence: CASSLNNRGNSPLHF. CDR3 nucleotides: TGTGCCAGCAGCTTGAATAACAGGGGAAATTCACCCCTCCACTTT. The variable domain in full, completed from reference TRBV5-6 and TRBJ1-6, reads DAGVTQSPTHLIKTRGQQVTLRCSPKSGHDTVSWYQQALGQGPQFIFQYYEEEERQRGNFPDRFSGHQFPNYSSELNVNALLLGDSALYLCASSLNNRGNSPLHFGNGTRLTVT.